This paragraph covers one TCR beta chain sequence. Antigen: not known. In triplicate, each CD8+ T cell subset was sorted at under 350,000 cells per replicate. Cells classed as naive CD8+ T cells were CD45RO-CCR7+CD27+CD95-. The TRB cDNA libraries were prepared by 5' RACE with UMI labels. With the 5' RACE reads reprocessed, TCRdb shows one record per CDR3 protein and no DNA. Across over 100,000 distinct CDR3 sequences, the top ten clones capture 0.41% of the sample. CDR1 SEHNR and CDR2 FQNEAQ come from the germline V gene (reference sequence). CDR3 length: 15 amino acids. These data are taken from a study of CXCR3-negative and CXCR3-positive naive CD8 T cells. Regarding the study as a whole: CXCR3-positive naive cells had TRB CDR3s that were more hydrophobic than CXCR3-negative naive cells had. Each naive subset displayed comparably high diversity, whereas memory CD8+ cells displayed much lower diversity. Cryopreservation partially lowered CXCR3 expression, so most assays used fresh PBMCs.

The sequence derives from a human donor in good health. Some clones in this sample may be carry-over from other donors' samples. The sequenced sample consisted of naive CXCR3+ CD8+ T cells from blood. As for subset: CD45RO-CCR7+CD27+CD95- naive CD8+ T cells expressing CXCR3 (TNR3+). The chain couples TRBV7-9 to TRBJ2-5; TCRdb names TRBD1, which stays unverified in the absence of DNA. The CDR3 loop reads CASTHPGDKQETQYF.